This is a list of T cell receptor beta chains from one sample in a study of Ad26.COV2.S vaccination and SARS-CoV-2 variants. Assay: immunoSEQ multiplex PCR; the TCRdb copy retains only in-frame clones and omits some. There are about 680,000 clones in the sample; around 89% occur only once, and about 1.5% lies in the top ten. Specimen: peripheral blood, collected in a trial of Ad26.COV2.S vaccine versus placebo. Receptor source: a person between 18 and 59 years old who received the Ad26.COV2.S COVID-19 vaccine or a placebo. Each CDR3 is given with its conserved first and last residue. Fields, in order: CDR3 protein, J gene, clone size, CDR3 length, V gene. The listing skips clone size in some rows; elsewhere it reads once, few, many or a size class.

cdr3_aa: CASSYTGRRVEAFF
j_call: TRBJ1-1
clone_size: .
cdr3_length: 14
v_call: TRBV25-1

cdr3_aa: CASSYKGLAAYEQYF
j_call: TRBJ2-7
clone_size: .
cdr3_length: 15
v_call: TRBV7-2

cdr3_aa: CASSIGGTEQYF
j_call: TRBJ2-7
clone_size: .
cdr3_length: 12
v_call: TRBV7-2

cdr3_aa: CASRTGETYEQYF
j_call: TRBJ2-7
clone_size: .
cdr3_length: 13
v_call: TRBV2

cdr3_aa: CAWSRKNSNQPQHF
j_call: TRBJ1-5
clone_size: few
cdr3_length: 14
v_call: TRBV30

cdr3_aa: CASSRTGGGLQETQYF
j_call: TRBJ2-5
clone_size: .
cdr3_length: 16
v_call: TRBV7-9

cdr3_aa: CASSLGVASGSVPRETQYF
j_call: TRBJ2-5
clone_size: .
cdr3_length: 19
v_call: TRBV7-8

cdr3_aa: CASPNYLYEQYF
j_call: TRBJ2-7
clone_size: .
cdr3_length: 12
v_call: TRBV5-8

cdr3_aa: CAPGGAVPGELFF
j_call: TRBJ2-2
clone_size: .
cdr3_length: 13
v_call: TRBV7-9

cdr3_aa: CASSLGSGTPMYEQYF
j_call: TRBJ2-7
clone_size: .
cdr3_length: 16
v_call: TRBV7-3

cdr3_aa: CASSPSRRGSNTEAFF
j_call: TRBJ1-1
clone_size: .
cdr3_length: 16
v_call: TRBV7-2

cdr3_aa: CASSFSRTDEKLFF
j_call: TRBJ1-4
clone_size: .
cdr3_length: 14
v_call: TRBV7-9

cdr3_aa: CASSQEIQGVDQPQHF
j_call: TRBJ1-5
clone_size: few
cdr3_length: 16
v_call: TRBV4-1

cdr3_aa: CASSPLGVDTQYF
j_call: TRBJ2-3
clone_size: .
cdr3_length: 13
v_call: TRBV18

cdr3_aa: CASSFTGVNGYTF
j_call: TRBJ1-2
clone_size: .
cdr3_length: 13
v_call: TRBV27

cdr3_aa: CASSYGTGGNYGYTF
j_call: TRBJ1-2
clone_size: .
cdr3_length: 15
v_call: TRBV6-2/TRBV6-3

cdr3_aa: CAWTKRRRQEGEQYF
j_call: TRBJ2-7
clone_size: .
cdr3_length: 15
v_call: TRBV30

cdr3_aa: CAWSVSEPEAFF
j_call: TRBJ1-1
clone_size: few
cdr3_length: 12
v_call: TRBV30

cdr3_aa: CASSLQQGINEKLFF
j_call: TRBJ1-4
clone_size: .
cdr3_length: 15
v_call: TRBV7-9

cdr3_aa: CASSQSLSGNTIYF
j_call: TRBJ1-3
clone_size: .
cdr3_length: 14
v_call: TRBV7-2

cdr3_aa: CASSQDLRDNEQFF
j_call: TRBJ2-1
clone_size: once
cdr3_length: 14
v_call: TRBV3-1/TRBV3-2

cdr3_aa: CASSPGLANYEQYF
j_call: TRBJ2-7
clone_size: .
cdr3_length: 14
v_call: TRBV7-2

cdr3_aa: CASSPSGRSTDTQYF
j_call: TRBJ2-3
clone_size: .
cdr3_length: 15
v_call: TRBV6-5

cdr3_aa: CASRWMNTEAFF
j_call: TRBJ1-1
clone_size: .
cdr3_length: 12
v_call: TRBV30

cdr3_aa: CASSPGTGVNYGYTF
j_call: TRBJ1-2
clone_size: .
cdr3_length: 15
v_call: TRBV18

cdr3_aa: CASSVDSNSPLHF
j_call: TRBJ1-6
clone_size: .
cdr3_length: 13
v_call: TRBV5-6

cdr3_aa: CAWAQGALGYTF
j_call: TRBJ1-2
clone_size: .
cdr3_length: 12
v_call: TRBV30

cdr3_aa: CASTSRWGGQETQYF
j_call: TRBJ2-5
clone_size: .
cdr3_length: 15
v_call: TRBV4-2

cdr3_aa: CASSPAVGQPTGELFF
j_call: TRBJ2-2
clone_size: .
cdr3_length: 16
v_call: TRBV7-3

cdr3_aa: CAISEGGGQETQYF
j_call: TRBJ2-5
clone_size: once
cdr3_length: 14
v_call: TRBV10-3

cdr3_aa: CASSPLGRGQPQHF
j_call: TRBJ1-5
clone_size: .
cdr3_length: 14
v_call: TRBV5-5

cdr3_aa: CASSAQARSYNEQFF
j_call: TRBJ2-1
clone_size: .
cdr3_length: 15
v_call: TRBV7-3

cdr3_aa: CASSRPGQGQYGYTF
j_call: TRBJ1-2
clone_size: once
cdr3_length: 15
v_call: TRBV11-2

cdr3_aa: CASSSPDPTDTQYF
j_call: TRBJ2-3
clone_size: once
cdr3_length: 14
v_call: TRBV5-1

cdr3_aa: CASSRDGRSSYEQYF
j_call: TRBJ2-7
clone_size: .
cdr3_length: 15
v_call: TRBV7-2

cdr3_aa: CASSERADAYGYTF
j_call: TRBJ1-2
clone_size: .
cdr3_length: 14
v_call: TRBV2

cdr3_aa: CASSLGAGSGRFPDTQYF
j_call: TRBJ2-3
clone_size: few
cdr3_length: 18
v_call: TRBV11-2

cdr3_aa: CASSDSNYGYTF
j_call: TRBJ1-2
clone_size: .
cdr3_length: 12
v_call: TRBV4-1

cdr3_aa: CASSLGQGAGELFF
j_call: TRBJ2-2
clone_size: .
cdr3_length: 14
v_call: TRBV5-1

cdr3_aa: CASSSRPGQSTDTQYF
j_call: TRBJ2-3
clone_size: .
cdr3_length: 16
v_call: TRBV7-6

cdr3_aa: CASSSDREQETQYF
j_call: TRBJ2-5
clone_size: .
cdr3_length: 14
v_call: TRBV11-3

cdr3_aa: CASSSFNNLYTF
j_call: TRBJ1-2
clone_size: .
cdr3_length: 12
v_call: TRBV12-3/TRBV12-4

cdr3_aa: CASSFGSQPQHF
j_call: TRBJ1-5
clone_size: .
cdr3_length: 12
v_call: TRBV13

cdr3_aa: CASNTTFFSGNTIYF
j_call: TRBJ1-3
clone_size: .
cdr3_length: 15
v_call: TRBV5-6

cdr3_aa: CASSTIDRGANTGELFF
j_call: TRBJ2-2
clone_size: .
cdr3_length: 17
v_call: TRBV5-1

cdr3_aa: CASTPGTEGEKLFF
j_call: TRBJ1-4
clone_size: .
cdr3_length: 14
v_call: TRBV5-1

cdr3_aa: CASSPSYANTGELFF
j_call: TRBJ2-2
clone_size: .
cdr3_length: 15
v_call: TRBV11-3

cdr3_aa: CASTSGQGSNYGYTF
j_call: TRBJ1-2
clone_size: few
cdr3_length: 15
v_call: TRBV10-1

cdr3_aa: CATSEPTSGSKNEQFF
j_call: TRBJ2-1
clone_size: .
cdr3_length: 16
v_call: TRBV24-1

cdr3_aa: CASSSTPFVGLNEQFF
j_call: TRBJ2-1
clone_size: .
cdr3_length: 16
v_call: TRBV7-9

cdr3_aa: CASSSGQLYGDIQYF
j_call: TRBJ2-4
clone_size: .
cdr3_length: 15
v_call: TRBV7-9

cdr3_aa: CASSLEGGGETQYF
j_call: TRBJ2-5
clone_size: .
cdr3_length: 14
v_call: TRBV5-1

cdr3_aa: CASRSGTSAHGELFF
j_call: TRBJ2-2
clone_size: .
cdr3_length: 15
v_call: TRBV6-6